Listed here are 2 T cell receptor beta chains from one sample, sequenced in a study of blood T cells in healthy people across ages. Using a J-beta primer mix together with a sample-barcoded 5' primer, a second PCR was run for roughly 6 to 12 cycles. TCRdb redid the calling of the 5' RACE reads with MiXCR, one entry per CDR3 protein. The top ten clones hold approximately 13% of a sample with some 670,000 distinct CDR3 sequences, approximately 52% of them seen once. The specimen sequenced was blood. The receptors were gathered from a woman aged 80 or over in good health.

This clonotype has a count of ten or more. This rearrangement joins TRBV6-1 to TRBJ2-3; D is possibly TRBD1 (5 bases). Germline values: CDR1 MNHNS, CDR2 SASEGT. The V and J ends lost 6 bases and 0 bases respectively, with 10 bases between them. The CDR3 totals 14 residues. For the CDR3, the DNA is TGTGCCAGCAGAGCCCGACAGAGCACAGATACGCAGTATTTT. It specifies CASRARQSTDTQYF.

The rearrangement uses TRBV2 and TRBJ2-7; 8 bases are shared with TRBD2. Germline V gene sequence: CDR1 SNHLY, CDR2 FYNNEI. The CDR3 extends over 14 amino acids. V trimming: 1 base; J trimming: 4 bases; junction bases outside the gene matches: 3. CDR3 DNA sequence: TGTGCCAGCAGTGAAGACGGGAGGGCTTACGAGCAGTACTTC. Encoded protein: CASSEDGRAYEQYF.